Described below is a single T cell receptor (beta chain) sequence and its context. As yet, its antigen is unknown. Read data end 3 residues before the CDR3 end; the end is taken from the germline J gene. From germline, CDR1 is MNHEY and CDR2 SMNVEV (reference sequence). This CDR3 is built from 14 residues. The V gene lost 6 bases and the J gene lost 4 bases, with 15 bases spanning the gap. Only in-frame clones appear in the TCRdb table, and some are missing; sequencing was by immunoSEQ multiplex PCR. The specimen's table records tens of thousands of clones. This sample is drawn from a study of T cells in women clearing cervical HPV infection. In the study overall: Controls gave blood once infection was undetectable; cases at lesion identification. General study findings and limits: TRBV6-7 abundance was lower in cases than controls (0.11% versus 0.16%).

This TCR derives from a woman between 18 and 70 years old with a cervical HPV16 infection that either progressed to CIN3+ or cleared (not recorded which). This chain uses TRBV27 with TRBJ2-5; D might be TRBD2 (6 bases). Sequencing input: blood buffy coat. Incomplete CDR3 DNA: TGTGCCAGCAGCAGAGACAGAGCGGGAGAGACC. This translates into CASSRDRAGET. The whole CDR3 sequence reads CASSRDRAGETQYF.